This T cell receptor (beta chain) came from a study of technical replicates of blood from a handful of donors. Sequencing used immunoSEQ multiplex PCR; TCRdb keeps in-frame clones, though not all of them. The data contain 45,000 to 55,000 clones, around 94% of them singletons. Germline CDR1 SGHDN, CDR2 FVKESK. After removal of 0 bases from V and 1 base from J, the junction contained 6 bases not matched to a gene. CDR3 size: 16 residues. The chain couples TRBV14 to TRBJ2-7, with 7 bases lining up with TRBD1. The TCR sequence derives from a human donor in good health. The specimen was T cells isolated from PBMCs. As DNA, the CDR3 is TGTGCCAGCAGCCAAGATGCGAGGGGGCGATCCTACGAGCAGTACTTC. This gives the protein CASSQDARGRSYEQYF.